This TCR beta chain emerged from a study of CD4 T cells in relation to SARS-CoV-2 and coronaviruses. Remarks on this clone: Its antigen is undetermined.

Assay: immunoSEQ multiplex PCR; the TCRdb copy retains only in-frame clones and omits some. Of 25,000 or so clones in the sample, under 80% were seen once. Per the germline V gene, CDR1 is SGHTA and CDR2 is FQGNSA. V was pared by 5 bases and J by 5 bases, with 19 bases between. The CDR3 is 15 residues long. CD4+ T cells from unexposed donors were obtained before the COVID-19 pandemic (2011-2018). CD4+ T cells were isolated from the cells after more than nine days of culture. The chain joins TRBV7-2 to TRBJ2-7; D is ambiguous. The sequenced material came from CD4+ T cells from PBMCs, cultured in vitro. The receptor comes from a human donor in good health. The CDR3 loop reads CASSPTSFNRHEQYF. The CDR3 DNA sequence: TGTGCCAGCAGCCCTACTTCGTTTAACCGCCACGAGCAGTACTTC.